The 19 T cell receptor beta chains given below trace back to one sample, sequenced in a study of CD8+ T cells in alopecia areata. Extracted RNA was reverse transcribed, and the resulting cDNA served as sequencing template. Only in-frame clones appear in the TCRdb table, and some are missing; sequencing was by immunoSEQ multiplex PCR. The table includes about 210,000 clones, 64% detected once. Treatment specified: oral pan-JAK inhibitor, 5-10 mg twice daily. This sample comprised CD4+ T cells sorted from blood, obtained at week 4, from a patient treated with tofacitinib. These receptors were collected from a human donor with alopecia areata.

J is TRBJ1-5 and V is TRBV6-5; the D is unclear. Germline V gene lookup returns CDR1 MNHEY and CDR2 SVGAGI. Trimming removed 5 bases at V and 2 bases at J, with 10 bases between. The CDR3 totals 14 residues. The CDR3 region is CASSVMIGNQPQHF. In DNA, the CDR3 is TGTGCCAGCAGTGTAATGATCGGCAATCAGCCCCAGCATTTT.

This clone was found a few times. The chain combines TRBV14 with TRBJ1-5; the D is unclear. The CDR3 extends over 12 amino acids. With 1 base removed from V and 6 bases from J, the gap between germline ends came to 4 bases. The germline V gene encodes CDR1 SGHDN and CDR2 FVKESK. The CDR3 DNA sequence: TGTGCCAGCAGCCAAGCTGCTCAGCCCCAGCATTTT. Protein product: CASSQAAQPQHF.

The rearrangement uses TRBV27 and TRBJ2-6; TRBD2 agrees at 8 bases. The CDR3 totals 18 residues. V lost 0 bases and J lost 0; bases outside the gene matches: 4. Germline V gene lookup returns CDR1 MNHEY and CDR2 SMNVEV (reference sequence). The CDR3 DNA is TGTGCCAGCAGTTTATCTAGCGGGGTATTCTCTGGGGCCAACGTCCTGACTTTC. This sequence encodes CASSLSSGVFSGANVLTF.

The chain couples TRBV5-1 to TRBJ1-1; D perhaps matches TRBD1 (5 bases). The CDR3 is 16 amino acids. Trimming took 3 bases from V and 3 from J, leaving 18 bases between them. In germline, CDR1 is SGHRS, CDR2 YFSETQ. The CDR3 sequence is CASSSGGAVTDTEAFF. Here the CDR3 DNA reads TGCGCCAGCAGCTCGGGAGGGGCGGTGACGGACACTGAAGCTTTCTTT.

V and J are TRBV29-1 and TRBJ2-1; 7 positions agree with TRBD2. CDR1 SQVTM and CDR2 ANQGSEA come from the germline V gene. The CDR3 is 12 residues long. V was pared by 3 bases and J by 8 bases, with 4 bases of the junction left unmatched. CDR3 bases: TGCAGCGTTGAGCGGGGGTTAGATGAGCAGTTCTTC. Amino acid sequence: CSVERGLDEQFF.

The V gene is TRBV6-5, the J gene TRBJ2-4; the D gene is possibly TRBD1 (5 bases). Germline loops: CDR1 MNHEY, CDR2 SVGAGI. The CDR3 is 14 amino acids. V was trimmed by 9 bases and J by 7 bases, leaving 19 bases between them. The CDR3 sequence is CASSMSGIQNIQYF. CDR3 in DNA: TGTGCCAGTAGTATGTCAGGGATTCAGAACATTCAGTACTTC.

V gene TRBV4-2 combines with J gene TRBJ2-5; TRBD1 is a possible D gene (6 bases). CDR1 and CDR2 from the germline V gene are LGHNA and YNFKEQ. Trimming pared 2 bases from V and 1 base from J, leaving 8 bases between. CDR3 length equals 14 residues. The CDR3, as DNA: TGTGCCAGCAGCCAAACAGGGAGCCAAGAGACCCAGTACTTC. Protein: CASSQTGSQETQYF.

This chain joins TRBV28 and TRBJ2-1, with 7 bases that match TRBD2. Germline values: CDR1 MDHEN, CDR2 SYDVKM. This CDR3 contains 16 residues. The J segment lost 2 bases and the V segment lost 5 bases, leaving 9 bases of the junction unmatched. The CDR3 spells CASSVGTTRAYNEQFF. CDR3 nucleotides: TGTGCCAGCAGTGTCGGGACTACCAGAGCCTACAATGAGCAGTTCTTC.

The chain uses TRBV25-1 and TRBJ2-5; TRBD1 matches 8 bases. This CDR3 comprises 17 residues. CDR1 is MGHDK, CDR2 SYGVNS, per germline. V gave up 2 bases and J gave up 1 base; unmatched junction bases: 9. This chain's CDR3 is CASSEVTGQGAQETQYF. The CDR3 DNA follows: TGTGCCAGCAGTGAAGTCACCGGTCAGGGGGCCCAAGAGACCCAGTACTTC.

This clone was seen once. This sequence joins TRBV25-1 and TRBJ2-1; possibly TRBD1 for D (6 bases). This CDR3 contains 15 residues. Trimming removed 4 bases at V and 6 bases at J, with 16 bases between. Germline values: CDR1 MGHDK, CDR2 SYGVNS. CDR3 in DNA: TGTGCCAGCAGTGCCCCAGGACAGTTTTCCAATGAGCAGTTCTTC. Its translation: CASSAPGQFSNEQFF.

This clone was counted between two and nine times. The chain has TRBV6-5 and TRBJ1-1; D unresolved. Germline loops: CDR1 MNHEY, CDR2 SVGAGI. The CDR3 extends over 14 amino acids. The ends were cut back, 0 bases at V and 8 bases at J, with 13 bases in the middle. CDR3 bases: TGTGCCAGCAGTTACTCGAGACCGGGAGAAGAAGCTTTCTTT. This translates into CASSYSRPGEEAFF.

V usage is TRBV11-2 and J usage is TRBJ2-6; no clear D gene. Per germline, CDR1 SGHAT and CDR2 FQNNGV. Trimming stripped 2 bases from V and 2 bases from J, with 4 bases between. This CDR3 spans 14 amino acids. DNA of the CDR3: TGTGCCAGCAGCTTACAAGCTGGGGCCAACGTCCTGACTTTC. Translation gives CASSLQAGANVLTF.

CDR3 loop: CASSPTGINGYTF. The CDR3 nucleotides are TGTGCCAGCAGCCCGACAGGGATCAATGGCTACACCTTC. The J gene is TRBJ1-2, the V gene TRBV5-6; 7 nucleotides match TRBD1. With 4 bases clipped from V and 6 bases from J, the junction kept 6 bases outside the gene matches. Germline assignment: CDR1 SGHDT and CDR2 YYEEEE. This CDR3 comprises 13 residues. Full variable domain (outside the CDR3, taken from reference TRBV5-6 and TRBJ1-2): DAGVTQSPTHLIKTRGQQVTLRCSPKSGHDTVSWYQQALGQGPQFIFQYYEEEERQRGNFPDRFSGHQFPNYSSELNVNALLLGDSALYLCASSPTGINGYTFGSGTRLTVV.

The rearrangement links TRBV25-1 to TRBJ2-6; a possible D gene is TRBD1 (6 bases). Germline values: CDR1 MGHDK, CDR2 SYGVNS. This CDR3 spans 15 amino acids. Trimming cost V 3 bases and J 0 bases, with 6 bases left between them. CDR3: CASSEGASGANVLTF. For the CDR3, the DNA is TGTGCCAGCAGTGAGGGGGCCTCTGGGGCCAACGTCCTGACTTTC. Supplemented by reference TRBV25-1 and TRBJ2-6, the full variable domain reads EADIYQTPRYLVIGTGKKITLECSQTMGHDKMYWYQQDPGMELHLIHYSYGVNSTEKGDLSSESTVSRIRTEHFPLTLESARPSHTSQYLCASSEGASGANVLTFGAGSRLTVL.

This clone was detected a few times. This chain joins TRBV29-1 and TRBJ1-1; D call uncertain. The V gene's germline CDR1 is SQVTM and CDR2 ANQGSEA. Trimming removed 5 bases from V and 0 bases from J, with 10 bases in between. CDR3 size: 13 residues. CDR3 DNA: TGCAGCGTTCGACCTCGGATGAACACTGAAGCTTTCTTT. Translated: CSVRPRMNTEAFF.

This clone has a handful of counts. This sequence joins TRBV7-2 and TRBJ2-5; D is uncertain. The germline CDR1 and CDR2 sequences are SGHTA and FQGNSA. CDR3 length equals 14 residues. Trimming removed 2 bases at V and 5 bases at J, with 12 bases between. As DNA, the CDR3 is TGTGCCAGCAGCTTAAGGCTCCCCTCCGAGACCCAGTACTTC. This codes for CASSLRLPSETQYF.

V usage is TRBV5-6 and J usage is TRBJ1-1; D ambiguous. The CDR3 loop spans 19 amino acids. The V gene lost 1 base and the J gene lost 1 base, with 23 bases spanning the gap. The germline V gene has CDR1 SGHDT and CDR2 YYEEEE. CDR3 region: CASSLYYSLGGNWNTEAFF. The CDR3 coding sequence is TGTGCCAGCAGCTTGTACTATTCGTTGGGCGGAAATTGGAACACTGAAGCTTTCTTT.

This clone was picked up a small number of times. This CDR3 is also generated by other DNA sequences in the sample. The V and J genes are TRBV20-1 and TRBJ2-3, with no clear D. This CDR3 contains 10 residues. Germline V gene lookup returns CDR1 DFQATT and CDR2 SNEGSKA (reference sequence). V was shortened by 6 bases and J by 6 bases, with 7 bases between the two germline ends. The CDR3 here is CSASRDTQYF. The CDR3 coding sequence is TGCAGTGCAAGCAGGGATACGCAGTATTTT.

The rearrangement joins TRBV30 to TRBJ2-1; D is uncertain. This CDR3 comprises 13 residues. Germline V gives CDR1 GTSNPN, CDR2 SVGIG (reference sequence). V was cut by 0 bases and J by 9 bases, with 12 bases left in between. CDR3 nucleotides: TGTGCCTGGAGTGTACAAGGGTACGGTGAGCAGTTCTTC. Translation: CAWSVQGYGEQFF.